The present TCR beta chain was sequenced within a study of blood T cells in healthy people across ages. Whole-study findings and limits: The long-lived group displayed more naive CD4+ cells, plus higher diversity, than the aged donors did.

This clonotype was recorded a few times. Its antigen is unidentified. This CDR3 has 14 amino acids. Germline values: CDR1 ENHRY, CDR2 SYGVKD. The ends lost 11 bases at V and 11 bases at J; junction bases unmatched: 19. Primed by a sample-barcoded 5' primer and a J-beta primer mix, a second PCR proceeded for 7 to 11 cycles. Unique molecular identifiers of 12 random nucleotides labeled each cDNA. One entry per CDR3 protein results from TCRdb running MiXCR on the 5' RACE reads. The sample consists of about 1.1 million distinct CDR3 sequences, 35% to 45% of them appearing once. The sample, 7.5 to 10 milliliters of peripheral blood, was drawn from each donor.

Sequenced material: blood. The chain links TRBV10-3 to TRBJ2-5; TRBD2 aligns across 8 bases. The sequence derives from a man younger than 35 in good health. For the CDR3, the DNA is TGTGCCTCGACCCTTAGCGGGGCCTACAATGAGCAGTACTTC. This sequence encodes CASTLSGAYNEQYF.